This TCR beta chain was observed in a study of control samples from healthy donors and cancer patients. CDR1 MNHEY and CDR2 SMNVEV come from the germline V gene (reference sequence). Deletions cut 6 bases from V and 2 bases from J, with 13 bases between. The CDR3 spans 14 residues. Clones were sequenced by immunoSEQ multiplex PCR, and TCRdb holds only the in-frame ones, with some missing. The profile covers about 150,000 clones, with nearly 95% appearing a single time and over 2% taken by the ten largest. The specimen was blood. This chain links TRBV27 with TRBJ2-5; D unresolved. This receptor was obtained from a man aged 50-60 years in good health. The CDR3: CASSLNIAQETQYF. The CDR3 DNA sequence: TGTGCCAGCAGCCTTAATATAGCTCAAGAGACCCAGTACTTC.